This TCR beta chain is drawn from a study of shared clonotypes between healthy human individuals. Overall study context: Ranging from 18 to 49 in age, donors were a couple of women and three men.

V shed 4 bases, J shed 7 bases, and the junction held 7 bases outside the gene matches. The CDR3 runs to 16 residues. CDR1 is SGHNT, CDR2 YYREEE, per germline (reference sequence). Some clones are missing from TCRdb's copy, which holds only in-frame ones; the method was immunoSEQ multiplex PCR. The table shows approximately 840,000 clones, with about 96% occurring only once. Naive-designated CD8 cells lacked CD45RO, were positively enriched for CCR7, and omitted terminally differentiated effector memory CD45RA+ cells. The chain combines TRBV5-4 with TRBJ2-2, with TRBD2 matching over 13 bases. The TCR originated in a man between 25 and 39 years old in good health. Sequencing was performed on naive CD8+ T cells sorted from blood. The CDR3 protein is CASSLGLAGAGGELFF. In DNA form, the CDR3 reads TGTGCCAGCAGCCTCGGACTAGCGGGGGCGGGCGGGGAGCTGTTTTTT.